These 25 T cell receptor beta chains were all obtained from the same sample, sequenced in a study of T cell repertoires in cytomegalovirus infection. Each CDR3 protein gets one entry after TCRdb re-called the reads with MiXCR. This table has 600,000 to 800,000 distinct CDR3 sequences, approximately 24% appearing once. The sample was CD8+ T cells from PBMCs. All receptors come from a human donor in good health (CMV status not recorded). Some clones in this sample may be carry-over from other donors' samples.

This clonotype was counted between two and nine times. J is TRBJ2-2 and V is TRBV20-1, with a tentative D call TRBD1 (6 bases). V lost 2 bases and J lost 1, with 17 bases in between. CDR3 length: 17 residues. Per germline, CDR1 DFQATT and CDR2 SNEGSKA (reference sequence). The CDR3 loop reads CSARRSLWTVNTGELFF. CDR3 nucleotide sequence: TGCAGTGCTAGACGAAGCCTTTGGACAGTGAACACCGGGGAGCTGTTTTTT.

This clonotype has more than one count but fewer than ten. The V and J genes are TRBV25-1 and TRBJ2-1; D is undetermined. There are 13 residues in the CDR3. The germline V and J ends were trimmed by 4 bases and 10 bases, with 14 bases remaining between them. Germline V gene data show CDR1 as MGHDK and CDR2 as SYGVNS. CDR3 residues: CASSAAELVEQFF. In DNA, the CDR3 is TGTGCCAGCAGTGCCGCCGAACTGGTGGAGCAGTTCTTC.

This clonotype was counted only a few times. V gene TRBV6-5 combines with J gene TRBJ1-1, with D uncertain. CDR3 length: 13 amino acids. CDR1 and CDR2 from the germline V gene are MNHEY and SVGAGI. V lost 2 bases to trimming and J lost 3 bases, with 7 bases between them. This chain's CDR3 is CASSYGIDTEAFF. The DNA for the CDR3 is TGTGCCAGCAGTTACGGGATCGACACTGAAGCTTTCTTT.

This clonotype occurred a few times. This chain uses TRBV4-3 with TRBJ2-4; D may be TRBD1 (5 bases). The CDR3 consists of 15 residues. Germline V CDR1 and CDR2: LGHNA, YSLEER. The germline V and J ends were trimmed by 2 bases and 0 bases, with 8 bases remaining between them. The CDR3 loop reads CASSQTGQAKNIQYF. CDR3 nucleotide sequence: TGCGCCAGCAGCCAAACAGGACAAGCCAAAAACATTCAGTACTTC.

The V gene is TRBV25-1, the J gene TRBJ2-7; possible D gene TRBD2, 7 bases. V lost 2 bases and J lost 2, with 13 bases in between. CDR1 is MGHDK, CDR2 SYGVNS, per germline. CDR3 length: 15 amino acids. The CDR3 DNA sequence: TGTGCCAGCAGTGAAGAGGGGGGGTGGACCTACGAGCAGTACTTC. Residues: CASSEEGGWTYEQYF.

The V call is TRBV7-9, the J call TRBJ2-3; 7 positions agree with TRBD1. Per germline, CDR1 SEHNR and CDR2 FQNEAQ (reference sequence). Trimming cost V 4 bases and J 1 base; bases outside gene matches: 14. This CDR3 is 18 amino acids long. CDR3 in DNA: TGTGCCAGCAGCTCTACAGGGGAGCTAGTAAGGCGCACAGATACGCAGTATTTT. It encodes CASSSTGELVRRTDTQYF.

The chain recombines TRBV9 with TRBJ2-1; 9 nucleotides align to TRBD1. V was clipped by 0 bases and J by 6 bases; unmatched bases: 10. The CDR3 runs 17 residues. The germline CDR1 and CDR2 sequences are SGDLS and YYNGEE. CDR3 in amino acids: CASSVVEGTGYGNEQFF. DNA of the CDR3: TGTGCCAGCAGCGTAGTAGAAGGGACAGGGTATGGCAATGAGCAGTTCTTC.

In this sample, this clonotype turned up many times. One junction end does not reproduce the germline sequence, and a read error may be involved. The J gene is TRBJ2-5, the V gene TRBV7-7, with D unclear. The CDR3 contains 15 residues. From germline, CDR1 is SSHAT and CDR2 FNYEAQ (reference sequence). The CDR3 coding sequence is TGTGCTAGCAGTTCGACCGCCAACTCCGCTGAGACCCAGTACTTC. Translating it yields CASSSTANSAETQYF.

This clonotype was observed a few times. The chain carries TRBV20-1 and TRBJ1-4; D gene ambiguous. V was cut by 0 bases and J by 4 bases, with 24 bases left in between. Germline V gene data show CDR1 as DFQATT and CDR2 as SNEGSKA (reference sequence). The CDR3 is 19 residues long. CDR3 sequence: CSARDLPRNTINLNEKLFF. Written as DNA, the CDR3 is TGCAGTGCTAGAGATCTTCCAAGGAATACTATTAACCTTAATGAAAAACTGTTTTTT.

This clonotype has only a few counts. The CDR3: CASSGKPNTGELFF. DNA for the CDR3: TGTGCCAGCAGCGGGAAGCCTAACACCGGGGAGCTGTTTTTT. The J gene is TRBJ2-2, the V gene TRBV7-6; D gene unclear. The CDR3 totals 14 residues. V lost 5 bases to trimming and J lost 2 bases, with 9 bases between them. CDR1 is SGHVS and CDR2 is FNYEAQ in the germline V gene.

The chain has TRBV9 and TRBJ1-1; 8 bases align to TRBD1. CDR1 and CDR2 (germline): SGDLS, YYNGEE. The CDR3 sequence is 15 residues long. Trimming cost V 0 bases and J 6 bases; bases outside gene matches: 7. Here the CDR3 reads CASSVETDRVAEAFF. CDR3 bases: TGTGCCAGCAGCGTAGAAACGGACAGGGTGGCTGAAGCTTTCTTT. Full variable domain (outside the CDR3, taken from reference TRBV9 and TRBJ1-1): DSGVTQTPKHLITATGQRVTLRCSPRSGDLSVYWYQQSLDQGLQFLIQYYNGEERAKGNILERFSAQQFPDLHSELNLSSLELGDSALYFCASSVETDRVAEAFFGQGTRLTVV.

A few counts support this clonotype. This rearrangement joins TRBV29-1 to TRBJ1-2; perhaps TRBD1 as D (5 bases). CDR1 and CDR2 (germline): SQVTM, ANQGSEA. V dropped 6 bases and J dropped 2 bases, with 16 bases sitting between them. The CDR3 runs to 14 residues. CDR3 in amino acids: CSVREGDANYGYTF. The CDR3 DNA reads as TGCAGCGTCAGGGAAGGTGACGCAAACTATGGCTACACCTTC. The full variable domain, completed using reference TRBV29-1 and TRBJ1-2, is SAVISQKPSRDICQRGTSLTIQCQVDSQVTMMFWYRQQPGQSLTLIATANQGSEATYESGFVIDKFPISRPNLTFSTLTVSNMSPEDSSIYLCSVREGDANYGYTFGSGTRLTVV.

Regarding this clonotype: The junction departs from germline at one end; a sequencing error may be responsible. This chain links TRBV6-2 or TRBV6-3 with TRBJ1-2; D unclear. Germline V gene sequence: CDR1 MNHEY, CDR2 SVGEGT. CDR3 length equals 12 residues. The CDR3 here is CANSPNIYGYTF. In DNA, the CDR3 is TGTGCCAACAGTCCCAACATCTATGGCTACACCTTC.

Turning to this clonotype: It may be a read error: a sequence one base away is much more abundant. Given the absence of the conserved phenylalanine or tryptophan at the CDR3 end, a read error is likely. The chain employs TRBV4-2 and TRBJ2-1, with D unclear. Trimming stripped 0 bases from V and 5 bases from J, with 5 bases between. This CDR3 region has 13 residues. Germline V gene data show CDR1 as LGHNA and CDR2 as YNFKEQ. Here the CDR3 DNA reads TGTGCCAGCAGCCAAGATTGGGACAATGAGCAGTTCTCC. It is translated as CASSQDWDNEQFS.

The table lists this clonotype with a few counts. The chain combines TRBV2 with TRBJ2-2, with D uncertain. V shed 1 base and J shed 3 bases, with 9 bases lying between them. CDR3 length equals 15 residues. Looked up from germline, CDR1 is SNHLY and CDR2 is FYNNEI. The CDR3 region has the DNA TGTGCCAGCAGTGAAGTCTCACCTTACACCGGGGAGCTGTTTTTT. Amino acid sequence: CASSEVSPYTGELFF.

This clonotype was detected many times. DNA of the CDR3: TGTGCCGTGGGGGATAGCACAGATACGCAGTATTTT. It specifies CAVGDSTDTQYF. The chain employs TRBV12-3 or TRBV12-4 and TRBJ2-3, with D tentatively TRBD1 or TRBD2 (5 bases each). CDR3 length: 12 residues. V was trimmed by 11 bases and J by 0 bases, leaving 9 bases between them.

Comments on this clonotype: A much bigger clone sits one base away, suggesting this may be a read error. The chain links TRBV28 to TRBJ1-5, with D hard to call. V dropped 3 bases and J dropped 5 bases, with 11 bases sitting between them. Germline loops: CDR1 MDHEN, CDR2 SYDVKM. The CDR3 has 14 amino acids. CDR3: CASSFWGWDQPQHF. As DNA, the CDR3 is TGTGCCAGCAGTTTTTGGGGTTGGGATCAGCCCCAGCATTTT.

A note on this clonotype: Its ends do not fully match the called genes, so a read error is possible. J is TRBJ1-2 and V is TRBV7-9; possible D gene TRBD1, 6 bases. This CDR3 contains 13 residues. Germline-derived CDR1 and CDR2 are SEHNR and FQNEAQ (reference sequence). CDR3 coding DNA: TGTGCCAGCAGCTTAGAGGGGGTACAGGGCTACATCTTC. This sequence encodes CASSLEGVQGYIF. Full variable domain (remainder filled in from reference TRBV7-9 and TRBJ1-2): DTGVSQNPRHKITKRGQNVTFRCDPISEHNRLYWYRQTLGQGPEFLTYFQNEAQLEKSRLLSDRFSAERPKGSFSTLEIQRTEQGDSAMYLCASSLEGVQGYIFGSGTRLTVV.

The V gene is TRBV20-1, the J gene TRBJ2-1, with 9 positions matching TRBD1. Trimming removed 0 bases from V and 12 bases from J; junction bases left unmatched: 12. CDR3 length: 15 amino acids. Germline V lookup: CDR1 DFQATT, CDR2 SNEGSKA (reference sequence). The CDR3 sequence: CSARDRGQGSVVQFF. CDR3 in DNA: TGCAGTGCTAGAGATCGTGGACAGGGGTCGGTGGTGCAGTTCTTC.

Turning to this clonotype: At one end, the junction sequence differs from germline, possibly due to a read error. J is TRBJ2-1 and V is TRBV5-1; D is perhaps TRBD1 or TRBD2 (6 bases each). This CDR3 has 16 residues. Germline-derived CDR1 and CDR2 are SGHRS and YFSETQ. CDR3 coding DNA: TGCGCCAGCAGCGACCAAGGGGGGTTCTCCTACAATGTGCAGTTCTTC. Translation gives CASSDQGGFSYNVQFF.

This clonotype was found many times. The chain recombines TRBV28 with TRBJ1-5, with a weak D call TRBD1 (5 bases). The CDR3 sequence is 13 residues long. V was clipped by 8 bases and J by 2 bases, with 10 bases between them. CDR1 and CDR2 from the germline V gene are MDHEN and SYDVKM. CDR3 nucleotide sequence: TGTGCCAGCGGGGCCCGGCGCAATCAGCCCCAGCATTTT. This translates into CASGARRNQPQHF.

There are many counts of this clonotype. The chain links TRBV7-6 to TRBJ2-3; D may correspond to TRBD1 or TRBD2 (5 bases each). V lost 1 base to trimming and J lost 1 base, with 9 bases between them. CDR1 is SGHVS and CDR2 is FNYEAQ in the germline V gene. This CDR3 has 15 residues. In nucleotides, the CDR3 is TGTGCCAGCAGCTTAGAGGGACCTCGCACAGATACGCAGTATTTT. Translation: CASSLEGPRTDTQYF.

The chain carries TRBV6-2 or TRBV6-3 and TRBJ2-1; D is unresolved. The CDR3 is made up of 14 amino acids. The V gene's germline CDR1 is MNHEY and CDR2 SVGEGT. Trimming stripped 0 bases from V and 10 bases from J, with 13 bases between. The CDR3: CASSYSGPTQEQFF. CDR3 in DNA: TGTGCCAGCAGTTACTCTGGACCGACCCAGGAGCAGTTCTTC.

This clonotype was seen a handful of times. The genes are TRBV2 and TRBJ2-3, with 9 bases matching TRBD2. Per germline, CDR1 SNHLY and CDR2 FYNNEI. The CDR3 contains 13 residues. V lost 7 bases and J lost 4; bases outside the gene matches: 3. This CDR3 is CASMRGGADTQYF. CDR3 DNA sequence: TGTGCCAGCATGCGCGGGGGGGCAGATACGCAGTATTTT.

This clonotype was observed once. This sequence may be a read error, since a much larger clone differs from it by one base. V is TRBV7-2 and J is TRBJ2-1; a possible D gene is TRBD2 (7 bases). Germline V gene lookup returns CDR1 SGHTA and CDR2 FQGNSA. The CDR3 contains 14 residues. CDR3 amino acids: CASYEGGAYNERFF. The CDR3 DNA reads TGTGCCAGCTACGAGGGGGGGGCCTACAATGAGCGGTTCTTC. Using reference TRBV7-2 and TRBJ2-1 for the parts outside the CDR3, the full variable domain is GAGVSQSPSNKVTEKGKDVELRCDPISGHTALYWYRQSLGQGLEFLIYFQGNSAPDKSGLPSDRFSAERTGGSVSTLTIQRTQQEDSAVYLCASYEGGAYNERFFGPGTRLTVL.